These T cell receptor beta chains were read from a single sample in a study of cytomegalovirus exposure and HLA in healthy donors. Assay used: immunoSEQ multiplex PCR; TCRdb lists only in-frame clones, some missing. The top ten hold 2% to 3% of the sample, which has 78,000 or so clones, less than 85% seen once. What was sequenced was PBMCs. These receptors all stem from a woman between 45 and 60 years old in good health and CMV-seronegative. CDR3s include the opening cysteine and the closing phenylalanine or tryptophan. Each record gives: clone size, D gene, J gene, V gene, CDR3 protein, CDR3 DNA. D genes are given only for firm matches. Clone sizes are given selectively: once, few, many, or a class where the clone is expanded.

abundance: -; d_gene: -; j_gene: TRBJ1-2; v_gene: TRBV6-1; CDR3aa: CASSEGRLRGYTF; CDR3nt: TGTGCCAGCAGTGAGGGGAGACTGAGAGGCTACACCTTC
abundance: -; d_gene: -; j_gene: TRBJ1-6; v_gene: TRBV4-1; CDR3aa: CASSQGQVNSPLHF; CDR3nt: TGCGCCAGCAGCCAAGGACAGGTCAATTCCCCCCTCCACTTT
abundance: -; d_gene: TRBD2; j_gene: TRBJ2-1; v_gene: TRBV7-3; CDR3aa: CASSFSGRAEVYNEQFF; CDR3nt: TGTGCCAGCAGCTTCAGCGGGAGGGCCGAGGTTTACAATGAGCAGTTCTTC
abundance: -; d_gene: -; j_gene: TRBJ1-1; v_gene: TRBV11-1; CDR3aa: CASSVRADSLNTEAFF; CDR3nt: TGTGCCAGCAGCGTTAGAGCGGACAGTTTGAACACTGAAGCTTTCTTT
abundance: few; d_gene: -; j_gene: TRBJ2-1; v_gene: TRBV10-1; CDR3aa: CASSEERSSYNEQFF; CDR3nt: TGCGCCAGCAGTGAGGAGAGGAGCTCCTACAATGAGCAGTTCTTC
abundance: -; d_gene: TRBD1; j_gene: TRBJ1-1; v_gene: TRBV4-2; CDR3aa: CASSQGVQGEPLNTEAFF; CDR3nt: TGTGCCAGCAGCCAAGGGGTCCAGGGGGAACCATTGAACACTGAAGCTTTCTTT
abundance: -; d_gene: TRBD2; j_gene: TRBJ2-5; v_gene: TRBV10-2; CDR3aa: CASSETSGVKETQYF; CDR3nt: TGCGCCAGCAGTGAGACTAGCGGGGTAAAAGAGACCCAGTACTTC
abundance: -; d_gene: -; j_gene: TRBJ2-1; v_gene: TRBV13; CDR3aa: CASSSNRGAGIYNEQFF; CDR3nt: TGTGCCAGCAGCTCCAACCGTGGGGCAGGGATCTACAATGAGCAGTTCTTC
abundance: once; d_gene: -; j_gene: TRBJ1-3; v_gene: TRBV13; CDR3aa: CASSSYDRLPPSGNTIYF; CDR3nt: TGTGCCAGCAGCTCCTATGACAGGTTGCCTCCCTCTGGAAACACCATATATTTT
abundance: -; d_gene: -; j_gene: TRBJ2-3; v_gene: TRBV7-3; CDR3aa: CASSPFGTTSTDTQYF; CDR3nt: TGTGCCAGCAGCCCTTTCGGGACAACTAGCACAGATACGCAGTATTTT
abundance: -; d_gene: -; j_gene: TRBJ1-3; v_gene: TRBV9; CDR3aa: CASSVGGVNTIYF; CDR3nt: TGTGCCAGCAGCGTCGGGGGGGTAAACACCATATATTTT
abundance: -; d_gene: -; j_gene: TRBJ1-5; v_gene: TRBV7-9; CDR3aa: CASSPIDSNQPQHF; CDR3nt: TGTGCCAGCAGCCCAATAGATAGCAATCAGCCCCAGCATTTT
abundance: -; d_gene: TRBD2; j_gene: TRBJ2-1; v_gene: TRBV19; CDR3aa: CASSIVPGTRYNEQFF; CDR3nt: TGTGCCAGTAGTATAGTGCCCGGGACTAGATACAATGAGCAGTTCTTC
abundance: -; d_gene: -; j_gene: TRBJ2-5; v_gene: TRBV19; CDR3aa: CATSGGGYFGETQYF; CDR3nt: TGTGCCACCAGTGGGGGGGGCTATTTCGGAGAGACCCAGTACTTC
abundance: -; d_gene: -; j_gene: TRBJ2-3; v_gene: TRBV29-1; CDR3aa: CSLQSGDSTDTQYF; CDR3nt: TGCAGCCTTCAGAGCGGAGATAGCACAGATACGCAGTATTTT
abundance: -; d_gene: -; j_gene: TRBJ1-4; v_gene: TRBV7-9; CDR3aa: CASSWGEEKLFF; CDR3nt: TGTGCCAGCAGCTGGGGGGAAGAAAAACTGTTTTTT
abundance: -; d_gene: -; j_gene: TRBJ1-2; v_gene: TRBV30; CDR3aa: CAWSVSQALYGYTF; CDR3nt: TGTGCCTGGAGTGTATCACAGGCCCTCTATGGCTACACCTTC
abundance: -; d_gene: TRBD1; j_gene: TRBJ1-1; v_gene: TRBV12-5; CDR3aa: CASGLAPIGEGATTEAFF; CDR3nt: TGTGCTAGTGGTTTGGCCCCCATCGGCGAGGGGGCGACCACTGAAGCTTTCTTT
abundance: -; d_gene: TRBD1; j_gene: TRBJ2-7; v_gene: TRBV5-4; CDR3aa: CASSFGQAYEQYF; CDR3nt: TGTGCCAGCAGCTTCGGACAGGCCTACGAGCAGTACTTC
abundance: -; d_gene: -; j_gene: TRBJ2-7; v_gene: TRBV7-9; CDR3aa: CASRGQSSYEQYF; CDR3nt: TGTGCCAGCAGAGGACAGTCCTCCTACGAGCAGTACTTC
abundance: -; d_gene: TRBD1; j_gene: TRBJ1-6; v_gene: TRBV18; CDR3aa: CASSPGTDNSPLHF; CDR3nt: TGTGCCAGCTCACCCGGGACAGATAATTCACCCCTCCACTTT
abundance: -; d_gene: TRBD2; j_gene: TRBJ2-2; v_gene: TRBV5-1; CDR3aa: CASSYASGSTGELFF; CDR3nt: TGCGCCAGCAGCTACGCTAGCGGGAGCACCGGGGAGCTGTTTTTT
abundance: -; d_gene: -; j_gene: TRBJ1-2; v_gene: TRBV27; CDR3aa: CASSPLDPNYGYTF; CDR3nt: TGTGCCAGCAGTCCTCTAGATCCCAACTATGGCTACACCTTC
abundance: few; d_gene: TRBD1; j_gene: TRBJ1-5; v_gene: TRBV28; CDR3aa: CASNLITGGRGSNQPQHF; CDR3nt: TGTGCCAGCAACCTTATTACAGGGGGTCGGGGTAGCAATCAGCCCCAGCATTTT
abundance: -; d_gene: -; j_gene: TRBJ2-7; v_gene: TRBV6-5; CDR3aa: CASSYFGSYEQYF; CDR3nt: TGTGCCAGCAGTTATTTTGGCAGCTACGAGCAGTACTTC
abundance: -; d_gene: TRBD1; j_gene: TRBJ1-1; v_gene: TRBV7-2; CDR3aa: CASSPQGGTEAFF; CDR3nt: TGTGCCAGCAGTCCACAGGGGGGCACTGAAGCTTTCTTT
abundance: -; d_gene: -; j_gene: TRBJ2-5; v_gene: TRBV5-1; CDR3aa: CASSLRSAALIETQYF; CDR3nt: TGCGCCAGCAGCTTGAGGAGCGCGGCTTTAATCGAGACCCAGTACTTC
abundance: few; d_gene: TRBD2; j_gene: TRBJ2-7; v_gene: TRBV5-8; CDR3aa: CASSRRLAVSSYEQYF; CDR3nt: TGTGCCAGCAGCCGCCGACTAGCGGTAAGCTCCTACGAGCAGTACTTC
abundance: -; d_gene: TRBD1; j_gene: TRBJ1-1; v_gene: TRBV30; CDR3aa: CAWGSDRGRSFF; CDR3nt: TGTGCCTGGGGAAGTGACAGGGGGCGATCTTTCTTT
abundance: -; d_gene: -; j_gene: TRBJ1-2; v_gene: TRBV9; CDR3aa: CASQGYGYTF; CDR3nt: TGTGCCTCGCAGGGGTATGGCTACACCTTC
abundance: -; d_gene: -; j_gene: TRBJ1-3; v_gene: TRBV19; CDR3aa: CASSHRNHSGNTIYF; CDR3nt: TGTGCCAGTAGTCACAGGAATCACTCTGGAAACACCATATATTTT
abundance: -; d_gene: TRBD1; j_gene: TRBJ1-2; v_gene: TRBV11-2; CDR3aa: CASSPTGEVYGYTF; CDR3nt: TGTGCCAGCAGTCCGACAGGGGAGGTCTATGGCTACACCTTC
abundance: -; d_gene: -; j_gene: TRBJ2-7; v_gene: TRBV7-9; CDR3aa: CASSPSYEQYF; CDR3nt: TGTGCCAGCAGCCCTTCCTACGAGCAGTACTTC
abundance: -; d_gene: TRBD2; j_gene: TRBJ2-7; v_gene: TRBV7-9; CDR3aa: CASSLLAGVEEQYF; CDR3nt: TGTGCCAGCAGCTTACTAGCGGGAGTGGAAGAGCAGTACTTC
abundance: -; d_gene: -; j_gene: TRBJ2-1; v_gene: TRBV5-4; CDR3aa: CASSLAAGSEQFF; CDR3nt: TGTGCCAGCAGCTTGGCCGCGGGATCTGAGCAGTTCTTC
abundance: -; d_gene: TRBD1; j_gene: TRBJ2-7; v_gene: TRBV15; CDR3aa: CATSRDRGQGYEQYF; CDR3nt: TGTGCCACCAGCAGAGATCGCGGACAGGGGTACGAGCAGTACTTC
abundance: -; d_gene: TRBD1; j_gene: TRBJ2-1; v_gene: TRBV13; CDR3aa: CASSYPDRGHEQFF; CDR3nt: TGTGCCAGCAGCTACCCGGACAGGGGGCATGAGCAGTTCTTC
abundance: -; d_gene: TRBD2; j_gene: TRBJ2-1; v_gene: TRBV7-3; CDR3aa: CASSASSGGPGGEQFF; CDR3nt: TGTGCCAGCAGCGCGTCTAGCGGGGGGCCCGGGGGTGAGCAGTTCTTC
abundance: -; d_gene: TRBD1; j_gene: TRBJ1-2; v_gene: TRBV18; CDR3aa: CASSTGQGNGYTF; CDR3nt: TGTGCCAGCTCCACGGGACAGGGGAATGGCTACACCTTC
abundance: -; d_gene: -; j_gene: TRBJ1-1; v_gene: TRBV11-2; CDR3aa: CASSHGNTEAFF; CDR3nt: TGTGCCAGCAGCCACGGGAACACTGAAGCTTTCTTT
abundance: -; d_gene: TRBD1; j_gene: TRBJ1-5; v_gene: TRBV18; CDR3aa: CASSPKGAQGQPQHF; CDR3nt: TGTGCCAGCTCCCCGAAGGGGGCCCAAGGGCAGCCCCAGCATTTT
abundance: -; d_gene: TRBD2; j_gene: TRBJ2-1; v_gene: TRBV7-9; CDR3aa: CASSLATSGSSRNEQFF; CDR3nt: TGTGCCAGCAGCTTAGCGACTAGCGGGAGTAGTAGGAATGAGCAGTTCTTC
abundance: once; d_gene: -; j_gene: TRBJ2-3; v_gene: TRBV5-6; CDR3aa: CASSLVEVSTDTQYF; CDR3nt: TGTGCCAGCAGCTTGGTAGAAGTTAGCACAGATACGCAGTATTTT
abundance: -; d_gene: -; j_gene: TRBJ2-1; v_gene: TRBV29-1; CDR3aa: CSVVWGASVYNEQFF; CDR3nt: TGCAGCGTTGTATGGGGAGCTAGCGTATACAATGAGCAGTTCTTC
abundance: -; d_gene: -; j_gene: TRBJ1-4; v_gene: TRBV5-6; CDR3aa: CASTPGVGNEKLFF; CDR3nt: TGTGCCAGCACCCCGGGAGTGGGTAATGAAAAACTGTTTTTT
abundance: -; d_gene: -; j_gene: TRBJ2-3; v_gene: TRBV7-9; CDR3aa: CASSSRLDTQYF; CDR3nt: TGTGCCAGCAGCTCCCGTTTGGATACGCAGTATTTT
abundance: once; d_gene: TRBD2; j_gene: TRBJ2-1; v_gene: TRBV28; CDR3aa: CASILGASGRDEQFF; CDR3nt: TGTGCCAGCATCCTAGGGGCTAGCGGGAGGGATGAGCAGTTCTTC
abundance: -; d_gene: -; j_gene: TRBJ2-1; v_gene: TRBV5-1; CDR3aa: CASSLGADNEQFF; CDR3nt: TGCGCCAGCAGCTTGGGAGCCGACAATGAGCAGTTCTTC
abundance: -; d_gene: -; j_gene: TRBJ1-2; v_gene: TRBV6-1; CDR3aa: CASSAQQGLRSNYGYTF; CDR3nt: TGTGCCAGCAGTGCGCAACAGGGTCTCAGGTCTAACTATGGCTACACCTTC
abundance: -; d_gene: TRBD1; j_gene: TRBJ2-1; v_gene: TRBV29-1; CDR3aa: CSVHRNRGKYNEQFF; CDR3nt: TGCAGCGTCCACAGAAACAGGGGGAAATACAATGAGCAGTTCTTC
abundance: -; d_gene: TRBD2; j_gene: TRBJ2-7; v_gene: TRBV4-2; CDR3aa: CASSPRTSGDYEQYF; CDR3nt: TGTGCCAGCAGCCCCAGGACTAGCGGAGACTACGAGCAGTACTTC
abundance: -; d_gene: TRBD1; j_gene: TRBJ2-3; v_gene: TRBV5-4; CDR3aa: CASSSGQGTADTQYF; CDR3nt: TGTGCCAGCAGCTCTGGACAGGGGACCGCAGATACGCAGTATTTT
abundance: few; d_gene: -; j_gene: TRBJ1-5; v_gene: TRBV5-1; CDR3aa: CASSDGGDPGNQPQHF; CDR3nt: TGCGCCAGCAGCGATGGAGGGGACCCCGGAAATCAGCCCCAGCATTTT
abundance: -; d_gene: -; j_gene: TRBJ1-1; v_gene: TRBV6-5; CDR3aa: CASSSYNPGSRTEAFF; CDR3nt: TGTGCCAGCAGTTCCTATAATCCCGGGAGTCGCACTGAAGCTTTCTTT